This is a list of T cell receptor beta chains from one sample in a study of T-cell memory formation after mild COVID-19. Each CDR3 protein gets one entry after TCRdb re-called the 5' RACE reads with MiXCR. The top ten clones hold around an eighth of a sample with 300,000 to 400,000 distinct CDR3 sequences, 20% to 25% of them seen once. Sequencing input: PBMCs or a T cell subset sorted from them (not recorded which). Source of these receptors: an adult woman who had mild COVID-19 (a few samples of this study predate the infection). Cell type and time point are not known. Both conserved end residues are part of each CDR3. D genes are given only for firm matches. Rows give clone size only sometimes, using once, few, many, or a class for an expanded clone.

>TRBJ1-2|TRBV20-1|few|-
CSASLQGQVGYTF
TGCAGTGCTAGTTTACAGGGACAAGTTGGCTACACCTTC
>TRBJ1-2|TRBV15|-|-
CATSRDPYTKQGSSPGYTF
TGTGCCACCAGCAGAGATCCCTATACTAAACAGGGCTCAAGTCCCGGCTACACCTTC
>TRBJ2-7|TRBV12-3/TRBV12-4|few|TRBD2
CASSRVLAGGYEQYF
TGTGCCAGCAGTCGCGTTCTAGCGGGGGGGTACGAGCAGTACTTC
>TRBJ1-5|TRBV6-2/TRBV6-3|few|TRBD1
CATRPGQLGDNQPQHF
TGTGCCACCCGGCCGGGACAGCTAGGCGATAATCAGCCCCAGCATTTT
>TRBJ1-1|TRBV10-3|few|-
CAIRTGPNTEAFF
TGTGCCATCAGGACAGGACCGAACACTGAAGCTTTCTTT
>TRBJ2-2|TRBV7-9|-|-
CASSRGLVNSGELFF
TGTGCCAGCAGCCGAGGTCTGGTGAACAGCGGGGAGCTGTTTTTT
>TRBJ1-4|TRBV7-2|-|TRBD1
CASRSTSGTGAEKLFF
TGTGCCAGCAGATCAACTTCCGGGACAGGGGCTGAAAAACTGTTTTTT
>TRBJ2-1|TRBV9|-|TRBD2
CASSVSSGGASEQFF
TGTGCCAGCAGCGTATCTAGCGGGGGGGCGAGTGAGCAGTTCTTC
>TRBJ2-2|TRBV6-2/TRBV6-3|-|-
CASSYPAYGELFF
TGTGCCAGCAGTTACCCGGCGTACGGGGAGCTGTTTTTT
>TRBJ2-7|TRBV7-9|few|TRBD1
CASSIQDRGLYEQYF
TGTGCCAGCAGCATCCAAGACAGGGGGCTCTACGAGCAGTACTTC
>TRBJ2-3|TRBV10-3|-|-
CALSTPGTDTQYF
TGTGCCCTCAGCACACCGGGCACAGATACGCAGTATTTT
>TRBJ2-1|TRBV5-1|few|TRBD2
CASSSQSGGAFNEQFF
TGCGCCAGCAGCTCCCAGAGCGGGGGGGCGTTCAATGAGCAGTTCTTC
>TRBJ2-1|TRBV4-2|-|TRBD2
CASSQEASGSATYNEQFF
TGTGCCAGCAGCCAAGAGGCAAGCGGGAGCGCAACCTACAATGAGCAGTTCTTC
>TRBJ2-1|TRBV11-2|many|TRBD2
CASSLDGAGGHNEQFF
TGTGCCAGCAGCTTAGATGGGGCGGGGGGACACAATGAGCAGTTCTTC
>TRBJ1-4|TRBV6-6|few|TRBD1
CASNSRDSRNEKLFF
TGTGCCAGCAACAGCCGGGACAGCCGTAATGAAAAACTGTTTTTT
>TRBJ2-7|TRBV19|-|-
CASSIGVRQTYEQYF
TGTGCCAGTAGTATAGGGGTCAGACAGACCTACGAGCAGTACTTC
>TRBJ2-1|TRBV7-9|-|TRBD1
CASSLAAGGNEQFF
TGTGCCAGCAGCTTAGCGGCAGGGGGCAATGAGCAGTTCTTC
>TRBJ1-2|TRBV30|few|-
CAWKVSVTGYGYTF
TGTGCCTGGAAGGTTTCTGTGACAGGCTATGGCTACACCTTC
>TRBJ1-5|TRBV7-2|many|TRBD1
CASSPHAGGQPQHF
TGTGCCAGCAGCCCACATGCAGGGGGGCAGCCCCAGCATTTT
>TRBJ1-6|TRBV12-3/TRBV12-4|-|-
CASSSRGGAGSPLHF
TGTGCCAGCAGTTCCCGAGGGGGGGCAGGTTCACCCCTCCACTTT
>TRBJ2-1|TRBV3-1|-|-
CASSQVGGQQFF
TGTGCCAGCAGCCAAGTGGGCGGACAGCAGTTCTTC
>TRBJ1-2|TRBV5-1|-|-
CASQMDSNYGYTF
TGCGCCAGCCAAATGGACAGTAACTATGGCTACACCTTC
>TRBJ2-1|TRBV6-6|few|TRBD2
CASSYGVAGGLNEQFF
TGTGCCAGCAGTTACGGGGTAGCGGGGGGACTCAATGAGCAGTTCTTC
>TRBJ2-2|TRBV12-3/TRBV12-4|-|-
CASSAWGVNTGELFF
TGTGCCAGCAGTGCGTGGGGCGTAAACACCGGGGAGCTGTTTTTT
>TRBJ1-1|TRBV2|-|-
CASTDGGVKTEAFF
TGTGCCAGCACCGATGGGGGGGTGAAGACTGAAGCTTTCTTT
>TRBJ2-7|TRBV20-1|many|TRBD2
CSARDAGRDEQYF
TGCAGTGCTAGAGATGCAGGGAGGGACGAGCAGTACTTC
>TRBJ1-1|TRBV6-5|many|-
CASSYQELNTEAFF
TGTGCCAGCAGTTACCAGGAGCTAAACACTGAAGCTTTCTTT
>TRBJ2-5|TRBV7-2|-|TRBD1
CASSGQGAWTQYF
TGTGCCAGCAGCGGACAGGGGGCTTGGACCCAGTACTTC
>TRBJ1-1|TRBV20-1|-|-
CSESGEVDTEAFF
TGCAGTGAGTCAGGGGAGGTGGACACTGAAGCTTTCTTT
>TRBJ2-7|TRBV7-2|-|TRBD2
CASSLGLAGGREQYF
TGTGCCAGCAGCTTAGGACTAGCGGGAGGTCGCGAGCAGTACTTC
>TRBJ2-3|TRBV2|few|TRBD1
CASSQMGQPATDTQYF
TGTGCCAGCAGTCAGATGGGACAGCCAGCCACAGATACGCAGTATTTT
>TRBJ1-1|TRBV7-9|-|-
CAREVVNTEAFF
TGTGCCAGGGAAGTGGTAAACACTGAAGCTTTCTTT
>TRBJ1-1|TRBV20-1|few|TRBD1
CSAPGQGAVEAFF
TGCAGTGCCCCGGGACAGGGGGCGGTTGAAGCTTTCTTT
>TRBJ2-7|TRBV10-3|-|TRBD1
CAIRPSIDQGAAYEQYF
TGTGCCATCAGGCCCTCGATCGACCAGGGGGCGGCCTACGAGCAGTACTTC
>TRBJ2-1|TRBV6-4|few|-
CASSPGPTYNEQFF
TGTGCCAGCAGTCCAGGGCCTACCTACAATGAGCAGTTCTTC
>TRBJ2-3|TRBV27|few|-
CASSLRDPTTDTQYF
TGTGCCAGCAGTTTACGGGACCCTACTACAGATACGCAGTATTTT
>TRBJ1-4|TRBV6-5|-|TRBD1
CASTSGQGKGGLFF
TGTGCCAGCACCTCGGGACAGGGGAAAGGAGGACTGTTTTTT
>TRBJ2-3|TRBV7-9|few|TRBD1
CASNRQGATDTQYF
TGTGCCAGCAACAGACAGGGGGCTACAGATACGCAGTATTTT
>TRBJ2-1|TRBV5-1|once|-
CASSLIRGRRGEQFF
TGCGCCAGCAGCTTGATTAGGGGTAGACGCGGTGAGCAGTTCTTC
>TRBJ2-7|TRBV5-4|few|TRBD2
CASSAIGLAGEYEQYF
TGTGCCAGCAGCGCAATCGGACTAGCGGGTGAATACGAGCAGTACTTC
>TRBJ2-3|TRBV7-2|few|TRBD2
CASSPSGSGRRLDTQYF
TGTGCCAGCAGCCCCTCTGGGAGCGGGAGGCGCTTGGATACGCAGTATTTT
>TRBJ2-5|TRBV5-1|-|-
CASSLDVRGGETQYF
TGCGCCAGCAGCTTGGATGTCAGGGGGGGAGAGACCCAGTACTTC
>TRBJ1-6|TRBV7-2|-|TRBD1
CASSSQTGGRNSPLHF
TGTGCCAGCAGCTCACAAACAGGGGGTCGCAATTCACCCCTCCACTTT
>TRBJ2-7|TRBV12-3/TRBV12-4|-|-
CASSLRLGTYEQYF
TGTGCCAGCAGTTTAAGGTTGGGTACCTACGAGCAGTACTTC
>TRBJ2-1|TRBV15|few|TRBD2
CATSNGRGGVREQFF
TGTGCCACCAGCAACGGGCGGGGGGGAGTCAGGGAGCAGTTCTTC
>TRBJ2-3|TRBV9|once|-
CASSERPGADTQYF
TGTGCCAGCAGCGAGCGTCCCGGGGCAGATACGCAGTATTTT